Below are 15 T cell receptor beta chains sequenced from a single sample in a study of cytomegalovirus exposure and HLA in healthy donors. Generated by immunoSEQ multiplex PCR, the TCRdb table keeps only in-frame clones and is missing some. The table records around 150,000 clones, just under 85% of them present only once. Input material: PBMCs. The source is a man younger than 45 in good health and CMV-seropositive.

This chain links TRBV7-8 with TRBJ2-2; 9 bases are shared with TRBD2. CDR1 and CDR2 from the germline V gene are SGHVS and FQNEAQ. Germline trimming cut 1 base from V and 1 base from J; bases unmatched to any gene: 7. The CDR3 has 18 amino acids. This chain's CDR3 is CASSLEVAGAKNTGELFF. DNA of the CDR3: TGTGCCAGCAGCTTAGAGGTAGCGGGGGCCAAGAACACCGGGGAGCTGTTTTTT. Full variable domain (missing parts from reference TRBV7-8 and TRBJ2-2): GAGVSQSPRYKVAKRGQDVALRCDPISGHVSLFWYQQALGQGPEFLTYFQNEAQLDKSGLPSDRFFAERPEGSVSTLKIQRTQQEDSAVYLCASSLEVAGAKNTGELFFGEGSRLTVL.

This clone was detected a few times. V gene TRBV7-2 combines with J gene TRBJ1-2, with 7 bases that match TRBD1. This CDR3 has 14 amino acids. The V gene's germline CDR1 is SGHTA and CDR2 FQGNSA. Trimming cost V 5 bases and J 4 bases; bases outside gene matches: 7. The CDR3, as DNA: TGTGCCAGCAGCCCCCCGGGACAGACCTATGGCTACACCTTC. Translated, it gives CASSPPGQTYGYTF.

This clone has a single count. The CDR3 here is CASSPDRGNYGYTF. Written as DNA, the CDR3 is TGCGCCAGCAGCCCTGACAGGGGTAACTATGGCTACACCTTC. The rearrangement links TRBV5-1 to TRBJ1-2, with TRBD1 identical over 8 bases. V lost 4 bases, J lost 1 base, and 3 bases stayed unmatched. The length of the CDR3 is 14 residues. CDR1 and CDR2 (germline): SGHRS, YFSETQ.

As DNA, the CDR3 is TGCAGCGTTGACGGGGGTACGGACGAGCAGTACTTC. Translation: CSVDGGTDEQYF. V gene TRBV29-1 combines with J gene TRBJ2-7; a possible D gene is TRBD2 (6 bases). Germline V gene sequence: CDR1 SQVTM, CDR2 ANQGSEA. Trimming left V 3 bases short and J 5 bases short, with 11 bases between. CDR3 size: 12 residues.

This chain links TRBV6-5 with TRBJ1-6; D gene unclear. V was trimmed by 4 bases and J by 8 bases, leaving 6 bases between them. CDR3 length: 12 amino acids. The germline CDR1 and CDR2 sequences are MNHEY and SVGAGI. In DNA, the CDR3 is TGTGCCAGCAGTTTTGGCCATTCACCCCTCCACTTT. This translates into CASSFGHSPLHF.

This clone has a single count. The chain is built from TRBV27 and TRBJ1-2, with D possibly matching TRBD1 (6 bases). Germline V gene sequence: CDR1 MNHEY, CDR2 SMNVEV (reference sequence). V was trimmed by 6 bases and J by 2 bases, leaving 16 bases between them. The CDR3 runs 15 residues. CDR3 protein: CASRMTGSLNYGYTF. Here the CDR3 DNA reads TGTGCCAGCAGGATGACAGGTTCCCTCAACTATGGCTACACCTTC.

CDR3 DNA: TGTGCCAGCAGCTTTTCGTCCGGGAACACTGAAGCTTTCTTT. This translates into CASSFSSGNTEAFF. This chain uses TRBV7-2 with TRBJ1-1; D not certain. The CDR3 extends over 14 amino acids. The V end was cut by 3 bases, the J end by 1 base, with 9 bases between. The V gene's germline CDR1 is SGHTA and CDR2 FQGNSA.

The chain combines TRBV19 with TRBJ2-7; 7 nucleotides line up with TRBD2. V was pared by 3 bases and J by 2 bases, with 7 bases of the junction left unmatched. Per the germline V gene, CDR1 is LNHDA and CDR2 is SQIVND (reference sequence). This CDR3 comprises 15 residues. CDR3 residues: CASSMGGTGTYEQYF. The CDR3 coding sequence is TGTGCCAGTAGTATGGGAGGGACTGGGACCTACGAGCAGTACTTC.

V gene TRBV9 combines with J gene TRBJ2-1; 14 bases align to TRBD2. Per germline, CDR1 SGDLS and CDR2 YYNGEE. V trimming: 4 bases; J trimming: 6 bases; junction bases outside the gene matches: 12. The CDR3 contains 18 residues. In DNA form, the CDR3 reads TGTGCCAGCAGCCGGGGGGGACTAGCGGGAGAGTGGTCCAATGAGCAGTTCTTC. This translates into CASSRGGLAGEWSNEQFF.

The chain couples TRBV4-1 to TRBJ2-1; 7 nucleotides line up with TRBD2. Germline assignment: CDR1 MGHRA and CDR2 YSYEKL. CDR3 length: 20 residues. Germline trimming cut 0 bases from V and 5 bases from J; bases unmatched to any gene: 19. The CDR3 DNA reads as TGCGCCAGCAGCCAAGATTTTGGGGCTCGGGAGGCTAGGTCACACAATGAGCAGTTCTTC. Translating it yields CASSQDFGAREARSHNEQFF.

The rearrangement joins TRBV5-4 to TRBJ2-5; 11 bases align to TRBD1. The ends lost 8 bases at V and 4 bases at J; junction bases unmatched: 16. Germline V gene lookup returns CDR1 SGHNT and CDR2 YYREEE (reference sequence). This CDR3 comprises 17 residues. The CDR3 nucleotides read TGTGCCAGTGAAATAAGATCGGACAGGGGGCCGGGAGAGACCCAGTACTTC. It is translated as CASEIRSDRGPGETQYF.

The genes are TRBV25-1 and TRBJ2-2; unclear D gene. V was clipped by 3 bases and J by 6 bases, with 11 bases between them. The CDR3 covers 14 residues. Germline CDR1 and CDR2: MGHDK and SYGVNS. The CDR3 is CASSDAVQPGELFF. CDR3 DNA: TGTGCCAGCAGTGATGCGGTCCAGCCCGGGGAGCTGTTTTTT.

The gene calls are TRBV9 and TRBJ2-3; 9 nucleotides line up with TRBD2. V lost 4 bases to trimming and J lost 1 base; unmatched junction nucleotides: 1. CDR3 length: 14 amino acids. CDR1 is SGDLS and CDR2 is YYNGEE in the germline V gene. The CDR3 region is CASSRLAGTDTQYF. The DNA for the CDR3 is TGTGCCAGCAGCAGACTAGCGGGCACAGATACGCAGTATTTT.

The chain links TRBV10-3 to TRBJ2-3, with D tentatively TRBD2 (6 bases). There are 16 residues in the CDR3. The germline V gene has CDR1 ENHRY and CDR2 SYGVKD. Trimming stripped 2 bases from V and 2 bases from J, with 14 bases between. The CDR3 reads CAISESDSGYTDTQYF. CDR3 in DNA: TGTGCCATCAGTGAGAGTGATAGCGGATACACAGATACGCAGTATTTT.

This clone was found once. The V call is TRBV11-2, the J call TRBJ2-5; D ambiguous. The CDR3 runs to 13 residues. The ends were cut back, 1 base at V and 4 bases at J, with 7 bases in the middle. Germline V gene sequence: CDR1 SGHAT, CDR2 FQNNGV. The CDR3 here is CASSLAPGETQYF. The CDR3 DNA is TGTGCCAGCAGCTTAGCACCAGGAGAGACCCAGTACTTC. Combining the CDR3 with reference TRBV11-2 and TRBJ2-5 gives the whole variable domain EAGVAQSPRYKIIEKRQSVAFWCNPISGHATLYWYQQILGQGPKLLIQFQNNGVVDDSQLPKDRFSAERLKGVDSTLKIQPAKLEDSAVYLCASSLAPGETQYFGPGTRLLVL.